A single sample gave rise to the 16 T cell receptor beta chains below, sequenced in a study of CD8 T cells in ankylosing spondylitis. Study conclusions and caveats: A TCR beta motif made of fewer than ten highly homologous variants seemed typical of ankylosing spondylitis blood.

Their antigen targets remain unknown. MiXCR, run by TCRdb on the 5' RACE reads, gives a single entry per CDR3 protein. The table lists over 200,000 distinct CDR3 sequences, around 17% of them singletons. The sequenced sample was blood, either unsorted or a sorted T cell fraction (not recorded which). The receptor source for this set is a male donor with ankylosing spondylitis.

This chain connects TRBV25-1 to TRBJ1-6; 10 bases are shared with TRBD1. The CDR3 runs to 15 residues. Trimming removed 2 bases from V and 7 bases from J; junction bases left unmatched: 2. CDR1 MGHDK and CDR2 SYGVNS come from the germline V gene. The CDR3 sequence: CASSEGTGVNSPLHF. DNA for the CDR3: TGTGCCAGCAGTGAAGGGACAGGGGTCAATTCACCCCTCCACTTT. Together with reference TRBV25-1 and TRBJ1-6, the CDR3 gives the full variable domain: EADIYQTPRYLVIGTGKKITLECSQTMGHDKMYWYQQDPGMELHLIHYSYGVNSTEKGDLSSESTVSRIRTEHFPLTLESARPSHTSQYLCASSEGTGVNSPLHFGNGTRLTVT.

A remark on this clonotype: The DNA is omitted, as the CDR3 cannot be located on it reliably, and the CDR3 follows TCRdb's listing. The V gene is TRBV12-3 or TRBV12-4, the J gene TRBJ2-7. Counting both end residues, the CDR3 totals 14 amino acids. CDR3: CASSTSTNSYEQYF.

This clonotype was found a few times. The rearrangement joins TRBV30 to TRBJ1-4; D uncertain. The CDR3 length is 12 residues. Germline V lookup: CDR1 GTSNPN, CDR2 SVGIG (reference sequence). CDR3 residues: CARESTNEKLFF. DNA for the CDR3: TGTGCTCGGGAGTCGACTAATGAAAAACTGTTTTTT.

This clonotype was detected a few times. J is TRBJ1-1 and V is TRBV10-3; maybe TRBD1 (5 bases). Trimming removed 6 bases from V and 1 base from J, with 9 bases in between. Germline V gene lookup returns CDR1 ENHRY and CDR2 SYGVKD. CDR3 size: 13 residues. CDR3 DNA sequence: TGTGCCATCAGGGGACCGTCGAACACTGAAGCTTTCTTT. Amino acid sequence: CAIRGPSNTEAFF.

The chain couples TRBV27 to TRBJ2-1; TRBD2 might be the D (6 bases). V lost 3 bases and J lost 6, with 12 bases in between. Germline CDR1 and CDR2: MNHEY and SMNVEV (reference sequence). The CDR3 runs to 14 residues. This CDR3 is CASSLTRTSNEQFF. The CDR3 nucleotides read TGTGCCAGCAGTTTGACTAGGACTTCCAATGAGCAGTTCTTC.

The gene calls are TRBV4-1 and TRBJ1-2; 8 bases fit TRBD1. CDR3 length equals 17 residues. CDR1 and CDR2 from the germline V gene are MGHRA and YSYEKL. Trimming removed 0 bases from V and 7 bases from J; junction bases left unmatched: 13. The chain's CDR3 is CASSQEAGGDRIGGYTF. CDR3 DNA sequence: TGCGCCAGCAGCCAAGAGGCAGGGGGCGATCGGATCGGTGGCTACACCTTC.

This chain joins TRBV7-9 and TRBJ2-7, with TRBD1 matching 11 bases. The germline CDR1 and CDR2 sequences are SEHNR and FQNEAQ (reference sequence). Germline trimming cut 5 bases from V and 3 bases from J; bases unmatched to any gene: 9. The CDR3 length is 16 residues. The CDR3 bases are TGTGCCAGCAGCCCCCGGGACAGGGGGATACTCTACGAGCAGTACTTC. Encoded protein: CASSPRDRGILYEQYF.

The chain links TRBV5-1 to TRBJ1-5, with 8 bases matching TRBD1. V dropped 5 bases and J dropped 4; count of bases not matched to a gene: 5. Germline CDR1 is SGHRS and CDR2 is YFSETQ. This CDR3 has 14 residues. In nucleotides, the CDR3 is TGCGCCAGCAGATCGGACAGGGAGAATCAGCCCCAGCATTTT. This sequence encodes CASRSDRENQPQHF.

This clonotype was observed at least ten times. This chain uses TRBV24-1 with TRBJ2-1; 8 nucleotides align to TRBD2. The V gene's germline CDR1 is KGHDR and CDR2 SFDVKD. The trim removed 1 base at V and 8 bases at J, leaving 6 bases unmatched. This CDR3 spans 15 amino acids. The CDR3 DNA follows: TGTGCCACCAGTGATTTCCGGGAGGGGGACGATGAGCAGTTCTTC. Protein sequence: CATSDFREGDDEQFF.

The sample holds many counts of this clonotype. The chain carries TRBV3-1 and TRBJ2-1; TRBD1 matches at 8 bases. This CDR3 is 17 amino acids long. The V and J ends lost 1 base and 7 bases, in that order; junction bases with no gene match: 12. Germline lookup yields CDR1 LGHDT and CDR2 YNNKEL (reference sequence). The CDR3 loop is CASSQGRDQGAWNEQFF. The CDR3 DNA reads as TGTGCCAGCAGCCAAGGGCGGGACCAGGGGGCCTGGAATGAGCAGTTCTTC.

This clonotype was seen a handful of times. The rearrangement links TRBV2 to TRBJ2-1; possibly TRBD1 for D (5 bases). The length of the CDR3 is 13 residues. CDR1 and CDR2 from the germline V gene are SNHLY and FYNNEI. V lost 3 bases and J 7 bases, leaving 10 bases between the germline ends. The chain's CDR3 is CASSEFSGNEQFF. Written as DNA, the CDR3 is TGTGCCAGCAGTGAGTTTTCAGGGAATGAGCAGTTCTTC.

This clonotype has at least ten counts. This rearrangement joins TRBV29-1 to TRBJ2-3; possible D gene TRBD2, 6 bases. The CDR3 is 13 amino acids. Trimming cost V 4 bases and J 2 bases, with 10 bases left between them. CDR1 and CDR2 from the germline V gene are SQVTM and ANQGSEA. The CDR3 bases are TGCAGCGTTGGAGGCGGGGTCACAGATACGCAGTATTTT. This gives the protein CSVGGGVTDTQYF.

The chain employs TRBV24-1 and TRBJ2-2; 7 positions match TRBD1. The trim removed 4 bases at V and 0 bases at J, leaving 4 bases unmatched. This CDR3 has 16 amino acids. Germline loops: CDR1 KGHDR, CDR2 SFDVKD. CDR3 DNA: TGTGCCACCAGTGACTCCGGGACAGCGAACACCGGGGAGCTGTTTTTT. Translating it yields CATSDSGTANTGELFF.

This clonotype was counted a few times. The chain has TRBV27 and TRBJ2-1; 11 bases fit TRBD2. V shed 6 bases, J shed 7 bases, and the junction held 8 bases outside the gene matches. The CDR3 extends over 15 amino acids. In germline, CDR1 is MNHEY, CDR2 SMNVEV (reference sequence). CDR3 in amino acids: CASRLLAGGLNEQFF. The CDR3 DNA follows: TGTGCCAGCAGGCTCCTAGCGGGAGGTCTTAATGAGCAGTTCTTC.

This rearrangement joins TRBV5-6 to TRBJ2-7, with 10 bases lining up with TRBD1. With 2 bases clipped from V and 5 bases from J, the junction kept 4 bases outside the gene matches. The CDR3 contains 14 residues. Germline V gene data show CDR1 as SGHDT and CDR2 as YYEEEE. CDR3 protein: CASSFGTGENEQYF. The CDR3 region has the DNA TGTGCCAGCAGCTTCGGGACAGGGGAAAACGAGCAGTACTTC.

The V and J genes are TRBV19 and TRBJ1-2; D possibly corresponds to TRBD1 (5 bases). The CDR3 has 13 amino acids. The germline V gene encodes CDR1 LNHDA and CDR2 SQIVND (reference sequence). V was cut by 6 bases and J by 4 bases, with 12 bases left in between. Here the CDR3 DNA reads TGTGCCAGTAGCCCGGGGGTCACCTATGGCTACACCTTC. This encodes CASSPGVTYGYTF.